This T cell receptor (beta chain) is drawn from a study of cytomegalovirus exposure and HLA in healthy donors. Study summary: Prior work identified 95 million to 120 million unique TCR beta sequences in some 200 million T cells.

The PCR employed 60 Vbeta primers together with 13 Jbeta primers. TCRdb's table, derived via immunoSEQ multiplex PCR, lists solely in-frame clones and lacks some. The repertoire holds about 98,000 clones, with around four fifths as singletons. Study findings and constraints: Some V segments (TRBV6-2 and TRBV6-3 among them) were excluded as indistinguishable. In presence/absence analyses, roughly uniform sequencing depth across donors was assumed.

The germline V and J ends were trimmed by 10 bases and 4 bases, with 10 bases remaining between them. This CDR3 spans 11 amino acids. CDR1 is SEHNR and CDR2 is FQNEAQ in the germline V gene (reference sequence). This clone was seen once. Its antigen is undetermined. In nominal health when sampled, donors likely had unrecorded immune exposures nonetheless. This clonotype was sampled from a man between 35 and 55 years old in good health and CMV-seronegative. Sequences were obtained from PBMCs. This chain links TRBV7-9 with TRBJ1-2, with unresolved D. The CDR3 DNA is TGTGCCACCCTATCGGGCTATGGCTACACCTTC. This sequence encodes CATLSGYGYTF.